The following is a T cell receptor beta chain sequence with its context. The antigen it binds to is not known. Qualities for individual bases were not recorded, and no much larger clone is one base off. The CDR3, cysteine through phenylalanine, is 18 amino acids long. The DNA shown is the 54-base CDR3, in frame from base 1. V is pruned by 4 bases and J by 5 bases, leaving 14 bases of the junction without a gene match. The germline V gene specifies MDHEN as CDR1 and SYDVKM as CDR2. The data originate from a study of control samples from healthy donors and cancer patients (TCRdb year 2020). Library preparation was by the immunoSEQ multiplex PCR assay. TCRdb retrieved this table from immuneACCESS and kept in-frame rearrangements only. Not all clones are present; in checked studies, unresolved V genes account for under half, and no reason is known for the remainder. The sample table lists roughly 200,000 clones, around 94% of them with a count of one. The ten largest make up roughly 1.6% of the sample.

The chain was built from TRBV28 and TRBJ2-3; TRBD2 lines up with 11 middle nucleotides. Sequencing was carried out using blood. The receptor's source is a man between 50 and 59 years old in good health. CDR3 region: CASSYSPHTSGGLDTQYF. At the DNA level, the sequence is TGTGCCAGCAGTTACTCCCCCCATACTAGCGGGGGATTAGATACGCAGTATTTT.